The 32 T cell receptor beta chains listed next were all sequenced from one sample in a study of T cell changes during pregnancy in multiple sclerosis. Only in-frame clones appear in the TCRdb table, and some are missing; sequencing was by immunoSEQ multiplex PCR. Of roughly 50,000 clones in the sample, 90% to 95% were seen once. The specimen was CD4+ T cells from peripheral blood mononuclear cells, collected after pregnancy. The origin of the receptors is a female donor with multiple sclerosis, enrolled in a pregnancy study.

J is TRBJ2-2 and V is TRBV6-1; TRBD2 might be the D (6 bases). Looked up from germline, CDR1 is MNHNS and CDR2 is SASEGT. The V gene lost 6 bases and the J gene lost 2 bases, with 10 bases spanning the gap. The CDR3 is 14 amino acids. CDR3 residues: CASSLGGNTGELFF. The CDR3 DNA sequence: TGTGCCAGCAGCCTCGGGGGAAACACCGGGGAGCTGTTTTTT.

The chain carries TRBV10-3 and TRBJ1-3, with 8 bases fitting TRBD1. The CDR3 covers 15 residues. The V gene end was trimmed by 5 bases and the J gene end by 4 bases; junction bases not matched to a gene: 7. The germline V gene encodes CDR1 ENHRY and CDR2 SYGVKD. The DNA for the CDR3 is TGTGCCATCAGTCCTCAGGGGGCCCGGGGAAACACCATATATTTT. Translated, it gives CAISPQGARGNTIYF.

This chain's CDR3 is CSVEFVQNYGYTF. The CDR3 DNA sequence: TGCAGCGTTGAGTTTGTACAAAACTATGGCTACACCTTC. The rearrangement uses TRBV29-1 and TRBJ1-2; D ambiguous. The CDR3 length is 13 residues. V shed 3 bases and J shed 2 bases, with 10 bases lying between them. The germline CDR1 and CDR2 sequences are SQVTM and ANQGSEA.

V and J are TRBV30 and TRBJ1-1; D is unresolved. V dropped 0 bases and J dropped 8 bases, with 16 bases sitting between them. Germline CDR1 reads GTSNPN; CDR2 reads SVGIG (reference sequence). The CDR3 length is 14 residues. The CDR3 coding sequence is TGTGCCTGGAGTGTGAAGCAGCCCACGGGGGAAGCTTTCTTT. It translates to CAWSVKQPTGEAFF.

The rearrangement links TRBV5-1 to TRBJ1-1; tentatively, D is TRBD1 (5 bases). CDR1 SGHRS and CDR2 YFSETQ come from the germline V gene. Trimming took off 3 bases at V and 3 bases at J, with 9 bases between the two ends. The CDR3 consists of 13 residues. The chain's CDR3 is CASSWKQDTEAFF. CDR3 DNA: TGCGCCAGCAGCTGGAAACAGGACACTGAAGCTTTCTTT.

This chain connects TRBV4-1 to TRBJ1-1; 9 bases match TRBD1. J gave up 7 bases and V 3 bases, and 12 bases lay outside the gene matches. CDR1 is MGHRA, CDR2 YSYEKL, per germline. This CDR3 is 16 amino acids long. The DNA for the CDR3 is TGCGCCAGCAGCCACGCGCGAAACAGGGGGCCGGTTGAAGCTTTCTTT. It specifies CASSHARNRGPVEAFF.

The count of this clone is one. This sequence joins TRBV6-5 and TRBJ1-2; TRBD1 might be the D (6 bases). CDR1 and CDR2 (germline): MNHEY, SVGAGI. V was pared by 4 bases and J by 8 bases, with 17 bases between. The length of the CDR3 is 14 residues. The CDR3 DNA sequence: TGTGCCAGCAGTTTGTGGCAGGGGAGAGGCGGCTACACCTTC. This gives the protein CASSLWQGRGGYTF.

This rearrangement joins TRBV5-1 to TRBJ1-5; TRBD1 might be the D (6 bases). The CDR3 covers 13 residues. Germline V gives CDR1 SGHRS, CDR2 YFSETQ. The V end was cut by 7 bases, the J end by 9 bases, with 17 bases between. CDR3 nucleotide sequence: TGCGCCAGCCGGACGGGACAAGTGGGGCCCCAGCATTTT. Translated: CASRTGQVGPQHF.

CDR3 nucleotides: TGTGCCAGCTCACCCCCCGGGGTGGGAGGCATTCAGTACTTC. This translates into CASSPPGVGGIQYF. The V and J genes are TRBV18 and TRBJ2-4, with TRBD2 as a possible D gene (6 bases). The CDR3 contains 14 residues. The V end was cut by 3 bases, the J end by 9 bases, with 15 bases between. Germline assignment: CDR1 KGHSH and CDR2 LQKENI.

The chain employs TRBV28 and TRBJ1-4, with 8 bases matching TRBD1. The V segment lost 3 bases and the J segment 10 bases; nucleotides outside the gene matches: 4. Germline-derived CDR1 and CDR2 are MDHEN and SYDVKM. The CDR3 spans 13 residues. The CDR3 DNA is TGTGCCAGCAGTTTCAGGGGGCAGGGAAAACTGTTTTTT. This sequence encodes CASSFRGQGKLFF.

The chain links TRBV5-4 to TRBJ2-7; D may be TRBD1 (6 bases). The CDR3 spans 15 residues. Trimming left V 3 bases short and J 1 base short, with 14 bases between. Germline V gene lookup returns CDR1 SGHNT and CDR2 YYREEE (reference sequence). The CDR3 sequence: CASSSSRGQSYEQYF. CDR3 bases: TGTGCCAGCAGCTCGTCTCGAGGACAGTCCTACGAGCAGTACTTC. The whole variable domain, remainder taken from reference TRBV5-4 and TRBJ2-7, is ETGVTQSPTHLIKTRGQQVTLRCSSQSGHNTVSWYQQALGQGPQFIFQYYREEENGRGNFPPRFSGLQFPNYSSELNVNALELDDSALYLCASSSSRGQSYEQYFGPGTRLTVT.

This clone was found a few times. The J gene is TRBJ2-7, the V gene TRBV27; 8 nucleotides agree with TRBD1. Germline values: CDR1 MNHEY, CDR2 SMNVEV (reference sequence). The CDR3 runs 15 residues. The V and J ends lost 7 bases and 3 bases, in that order; junction bases with no gene match: 11. The CDR3 spells CASKQDREPFYEQYF. For the CDR3, the DNA is TGTGCCAGCAAACAGGACAGGGAACCCTTCTACGAGCAGTACTTC.

CDR3: CASSMDMGIDTQYF. Written as DNA, the CDR3 is TGTGCCAGTAGTATGGACATGGGTATAGATACGCAGTATTTT. The chain recombines TRBV19 with TRBJ2-3; possibly TRBD1 for D (5 bases). The V and J ends lost 3 bases and 5 bases respectively, with 12 bases between them. CDR3 size: 14 residues. Germline CDR1 and CDR2: LNHDA and SQIVND (reference sequence).

The chain carries TRBV7-8 and TRBJ2-1; 13 bases match TRBD2. CDR1 and CDR2 (germline): SGHVS, FQNEAQ. CDR3 length: 13 amino acids. V was clipped by 5 bases and J by 12 bases; unmatched bases: 4. The CDR3 loop reads CASSGLAGEGQFF. The CDR3 bases are TGTGCCAGCAGCGGACTAGCGGGAGAGGGGCAGTTCTTC.

J is TRBJ2-5 and V is TRBV5-4; 7 positions agree with TRBD1. There are 14 residues in the CDR3. The ends lost 2 bases at V and 1 base at J; junction bases unmatched: 2. CDR1 SGHNT and CDR2 YYREEE come from the germline V gene (reference sequence). CDR3 protein: CASSLTGVQETQYF. CDR3 bases: TGTGCCAGCAGCTTAACAGGGGTCCAAGAGACCCAGTACTTC.

The V gene is TRBV9, the J gene TRBJ1-2; 9 positions agree with TRBD1. Trimming removed 6 bases from V and 5 bases from J; junction bases left unmatched: 11. The length of the CDR3 is 15 residues. Germline assignment: CDR1 SGDLS and CDR2 YYNGEE. This CDR3 is CASTGQGSTRYGYTF. The CDR3 bases are TGTGCCAGCACGGGACAGGGTTCTACGAGGTATGGCTACACCTTC.

The chain uses TRBV5-4 and TRBJ2-5; D perhaps matches TRBD2 (7 bases). V was trimmed by 2 bases and J by 3 bases, leaving 14 bases between them. Germline lookup yields CDR1 SGHNT and CDR2 YYREEE (reference sequence). The CDR3 is 15 amino acids. CDR3 sequence (DNA): TGTGCCAGCAGCTTCGGGGGGCTAGCGGAAGAGACCCAGTACTTC. Its protein product is CASSFGGLAEETQYF.

The chain links TRBV2 to TRBJ1-2; weak D call: TRBD1 (6 bases). The CDR3 spans 15 residues. Looked up from germline, CDR1 is SNHLY and CDR2 is FYNNEI. Trimming took 6 bases from V and 3 from J, leaving 17 bases between them. CDR3 loop: CASSGGLGGHYGYTF. The DNA of the CDR3 is TGTGCCAGCAGCGGCGGACTGGGGGGGCACTATGGCTACACCTTC.

The V call is TRBV14, the J call TRBJ2-7, with TRBD1 matching 7 bases. Germline trimming cut 3 bases from V and 6 bases from J; bases unmatched to any gene: 8. The CDR3 is made up of 14 amino acids. Per germline, CDR1 SGHDN and CDR2 FVKESK. The CDR3 loop reads CASSQRQGTAEQYF. For the CDR3, the DNA is TGTGCCAGCAGCCAGAGACAGGGAACGGCCGAGCAGTACTTC.

V gene TRBV5-1 combines with J gene TRBJ2-2; 10 bases fit TRBD2. This CDR3 is 17 amino acids long. Germline trimming cut 4 bases from V and 6 bases from J; bases unmatched to any gene: 12. CDR1 and CDR2 (germline): SGHRS, YFSETQ. The CDR3, as DNA: TGCGCCAGCAGCCCCCTAGCGGGAGTAAAAATAGCCGGGGAGCTGTTTTTT. Residues: CASSPLAGVKIAGELFF.

This chain connects TRBV27 to TRBJ2-1; 8 bases agree with TRBD2. The CDR3 extends over 14 amino acids. V shed 3 bases, J shed 8 bases, and the junction held 6 bases outside the gene matches. Germline CDR1 reads MNHEY; CDR2 reads SMNVEV (reference sequence). The DNA of the CDR3 is TGTGCCAGCAGTTTCAAGCGGGAGTGGGATGAGCAGTTCTTC. This codes for CASSFKREWDEQFF.

The gene calls are TRBV4-3 and TRBJ2-4, with D possibly being TRBD2 (6 bases). Germline CDR1 and CDR2: LGHNA and YSLEER. The CDR3 is 15 residues long. V was shortened by 2 bases and J by 1 base, with 9 bases between the two germline ends. CDR3 nucleotide sequence: TGCGCCAGCAGCCAAATCGCGGGGGCCAAAAACATTCAGTACTTC. It translates to CASSQIAGAKNIQYF.

The chain employs TRBV5-1 and TRBJ2-7; 8 nucleotides line up with TRBD1. The germline gives CDR1 SGHRS, CDR2 YFSETQ. The CDR3 spans 15 residues. V lost 2 bases, J lost 7 bases, and 11 bases stayed unmatched. This chain's CDR3 is CASSFVPGGEGEQYF. The CDR3, as DNA: TGCGCCAGCAGCTTCGTTCCAGGGGGCGAAGGGGAGCAGTACTTC. Complete variable domain (other parts from reference TRBV5-1 and TRBJ2-7): KAGVTQTPRYLIKTRGQQVTLSCSPISGHRSVSWYQQTPGQGLQFLFEYFSETQRNKGNFPGRFSGRQFSNSRSEMNVSTLELGDSALYLCASSFVPGGEGEQYFGPGTRLTVT.

The chain is built from TRBV6-1 and TRBJ1-2; 9 bases match TRBD1. V was clipped by 4 bases and J by 12 bases; unmatched bases: 9. This CDR3 has 13 amino acids. The germline CDR1 and CDR2 sequences are MNHNS and SASEGT. In DNA, the CDR3 is TGTGCCAGCAGTGGGGGGACAGGGCGGTTTCACACCTTC. Residues: CASSGGTGRFHTF.

The CDR3: CASSQDPAGAGTDTQYF. The CDR3 coding sequence is TGCGCCAGCAGCCAAGATCCGGCGGGAGCCGGCACAGATACGCAGTATTTT. The V call is TRBV4-3, the J call TRBJ2-3, with 7 bases that match TRBD2. CDR1 is LGHNA, CDR2 YSLEER, per germline. The CDR3 spans 17 residues. The trim removed 0 bases at V and 1 base at J, leaving 7 bases unmatched.

The chain combines TRBV9 with TRBJ2-7; TRBD1 might be the D (5 bases). V dropped 3 bases and J dropped 1 base, with 8 bases sitting between them. The CDR3 is 13 amino acids. Germline V gene sequence: CDR1 SGDLS, CDR2 YYNGEE. The CDR3 here is CASSAPGSYEQYF. The CDR3 DNA sequence: TGTGCCAGCAGCGCCCCAGGGTCCTACGAGCAGTACTTC.

The V call is TRBV29-1, the J call TRBJ2-1, with 7 bases lining up with TRBD2. CDR3 length: 18 amino acids. Germline V gene lookup returns CDR1 SQVTM and CDR2 ANQGSEA. With 6 bases clipped from V and 0 bases from J, the junction kept 17 bases outside the gene matches. The CDR3 DNA follows: TGCAGCGTCACGGGGGGACTAAGAAGATCGAACTCCTACAATGAGCAGTTCTTC. This sequence encodes CSVTGGLRRSNSYNEQFF.

This rearrangement joins TRBV14 to TRBJ2-5; no definite D call. V lost 4 bases and J 3 bases, leaving 12 bases between the germline ends. In germline, CDR1 is SGHDN, CDR2 FVKESK. This CDR3 contains 14 residues. This chain's CDR3 is CASSLQRFKETQYF. As DNA, the CDR3 is TGTGCCAGCAGCCTCCAGAGGTTTAAAGAGACCCAGTACTTC. Full variable domain (rest looked up from reference TRBV14 and TRBJ2-5): EAGVTQFPSHSVIEKGQTVTLRCDPISGHDNLYWYRRVMGKEIKFLLHFVKESKQDESGMPNNRFLAERTGGTYSTLKVQPAELEDSGVYFCASSLQRFKETQYFGPGTRLLVL.

The chain couples TRBV2 to TRBJ2-1, with TRBD2 identical over 10 bases. J was trimmed by 9 bases and V by 7 bases; bases with no gene match: 12. CDR3 length equals 15 residues. The germline V gene has CDR1 SNHLY and CDR2 FYNNEI. CDR3: CASIPWTSGVGEQFF. CDR3 sequence (DNA): TGTGCCAGCATCCCCTGGACTAGCGGAGTGGGTGAGCAGTTCTTC.

This chain links TRBV5-4 with TRBJ2-7; 8 bases are shared with TRBD1. The germline gives CDR1 SGHNT, CDR2 YYREEE (reference sequence). Germline trimming cut 4 bases from V and 11 bases from J; bases unmatched to any gene: 5. The CDR3 runs to 11 residues. CDR3 residues: CASSTGQGEYF. The CDR3 DNA reads TGTGCCAGCAGCACTGGACAGGGAGAGTACTTC.

The chain links TRBV6-6 to TRBJ2-3, with 12 bases matching TRBD2. The CDR3 is 15 amino acids. Germline CDR1 and CDR2: MNHNY and SVGAGI (reference sequence). With V trimmed by 7 bases and J by 2 bases, 4 bases remained unmatched. The CDR3 spells CASKLAGGYTDTQYF. CDR3 in DNA: TGTGCCAGCAAGCTAGCGGGAGGGTACACAGATACGCAGTATTTT.

The chain combines TRBV30 with TRBJ1-6, with D hard to call. Germline values: CDR1 GTSNPN, CDR2 SVGIG (reference sequence). The CDR3 is made up of 13 amino acids. The V end lost 4 bases, the J end lost 6 bases, and 10 bases lay between the germline ends. The CDR3 region is CAWMESVNSPLHF. CDR3 DNA: TGTGCCTGGATGGAGTCGGTTAATTCACCCCTCCACTTT.